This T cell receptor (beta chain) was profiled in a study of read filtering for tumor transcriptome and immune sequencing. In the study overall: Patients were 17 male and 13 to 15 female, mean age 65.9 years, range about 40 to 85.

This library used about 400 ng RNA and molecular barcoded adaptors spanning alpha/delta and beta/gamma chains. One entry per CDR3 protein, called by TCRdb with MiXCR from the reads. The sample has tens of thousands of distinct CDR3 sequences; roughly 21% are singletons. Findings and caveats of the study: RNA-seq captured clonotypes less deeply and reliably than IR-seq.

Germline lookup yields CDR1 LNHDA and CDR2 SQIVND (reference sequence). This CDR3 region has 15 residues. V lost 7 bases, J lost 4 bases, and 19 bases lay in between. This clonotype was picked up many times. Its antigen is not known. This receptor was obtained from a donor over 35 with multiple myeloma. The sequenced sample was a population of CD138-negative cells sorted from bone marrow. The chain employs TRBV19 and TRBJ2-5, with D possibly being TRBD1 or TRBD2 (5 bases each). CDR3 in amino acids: CASNNYGTSGETQYF. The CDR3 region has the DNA TGTGCCAGTAACAACTATGGGACGAGTGGAGAGACCCAGTACTTC.